This T cell receptor beta chain emerged from a study of cytotoxic CD8 clonotypes in ibrutinib-treated CLL. TCRdb's table, derived via immunoSEQ multiplex PCR, lists solely in-frame clones and lacks some. The sample consists of approximately 200,000 clones, over 60% of them appearing once. Only one count was recorded for this clone. Different DNA sequences within this sample yield the same CDR3. Trimming pared 2 bases from V and 3 bases from J, leaving 2 bases between. Germline CDR1 and CDR2: MDHEN and SYDVKM. The CDR3 loop spans 11 amino acids. The clonotype was recovered from a human donor with chronic lymphocytic leukemia. The chain joins TRBV28 to TRBJ2-7; no definite D call. The source material was PBMCs, sampled after 24 months of ibrutinib treatment. The CDR3 here is CASSLLYEQYF. The CDR3 DNA sequence: TGTGCCAGCAGTTTACTCTACGAGCAGTACTTC.